This is a list of T cell receptor beta chains from one sample in a study of T cells after yellow fever vaccination. TCRdb re-called the 5' RACE reads through MiXCR, storing one row per CDR3 protein. The sample shows around 70,000 distinct CDR3 sequences, roughly 7.4% of them seen only once. The material was CD8+ T cells sorted from PBMCs, obtained roughly 5 days after the first yellow fever vaccination. These receptors originate from a man between 18 and 29 years old who received the YFV17D yellow fever vaccine. Both conserved end residues are part of each CDR3. The D gene is left open where the match is weak. Expanded clones are given a class, and other clones once, few, many or no size at all.

v_gene: TRBV4-1
j_gene: TRBJ1-2
abundance: many
d_gene: NA
CDR3aa: CASSQESGRLGDGYTF
CDR3nt: TGCGCCAGCAGCCAAGAATCGGGCAGGCTCGGCGATGGCTACACCTTC

v_gene: TRBV4-1
j_gene: TRBJ1-1
abundance: few
d_gene: NA
CDR3aa: CASSQDGTANTEAFF
CDR3nt: TGCGCCAGCAGCCAAGACGGGACGGCGAACACTGAAGCTTTCTTT

v_gene: TRBV4-3
j_gene: TRBJ1-2
abundance: few
d_gene: NA
CDR3aa: CASSQDTGDGYTF
CDR3nt: TGCGCCAGCAGCCAAGATACGGGGGACGGCTACACCTTC

v_gene: TRBV12-3/TRBV12-4
j_gene: TRBJ1-1
abundance: NA
d_gene: NA
CDR3aa: CASSPEGIEAFF
CDR3nt: TGTGCCAGCAGTCCCGAGGGCATTGAAGCTTTCTTT

v_gene: TRBV5-1
j_gene: TRBJ1-1
abundance: NA
d_gene: NA
CDR3aa: CASSPWGDTEAFF
CDR3nt: TGCGCCAGCAGCCCCTGGGGGGACACTGAAGCTTTCTTT

v_gene: TRBV12-3/TRBV12-4
j_gene: TRBJ2-3
abundance: many
d_gene: NA
CDR3aa: CASSFGDTQYF
CDR3nt: TGTGCCAGCAGTTTTGGGGATACGCAGTATTTT

v_gene: TRBV12-1
j_gene: TRBJ1-2
abundance: few
d_gene: NA
CDR3aa: CASSSRDSKARGYTF
CDR3nt: TGTGCCAGCAGCTCCCGGGACAGCAAAGCCCGGGGCTACACCTTC

v_gene: TRBV6-1
j_gene: TRBJ1-1
abundance: few
d_gene: TRBD1
CDR3aa: CASSKNRGGYADTEAFF
CDR3nt: TGTGCCAGCAGTAAGAACAGGGGGGGGTACGCGGACACTGAAGCTTTCTTT

v_gene: TRBV20-1
j_gene: TRBJ2-1
abundance: many
d_gene: TRBD2
CDR3aa: CSATSGPSSYNEQFF
CDR3nt: TGCAGTGCAACTAGCGGGCCCTCCTCCTACAATGAGCAGTTCTTC

v_gene: TRBV4-1
j_gene: TRBJ2-6
abundance: NA
d_gene: TRBD1
CDR3aa: CASSLQGYPVTDSGANVLTF
CDR3nt: TGCGCCAGCAGCTTACAGGGGTATCCCGTGACTGACTCTGGGGCCAACGTCCTGACTTTC

v_gene: TRBV5-1
j_gene: TRBJ1-1
abundance: NA
d_gene: NA
CDR3aa: CASSLVQGSVNTEAFF
CDR3nt: TGCGCCAGCAGCTTGGTACAGGGTAGTGTGAACACTGAAGCTTTCTTT

v_gene: TRBV11-2
j_gene: TRBJ2-3
abundance: many
d_gene: TRBD2
CDR3aa: CASSPLAGASTDTQYF
CDR3nt: TGTGCCAGCAGTCCACTAGCGGGGGCGAGCACAGATACGCAGTATTTT

v_gene: TRBV6-2/TRBV6-3
j_gene: TRBJ2-1
abundance: NA
d_gene: TRBD2
CDR3aa: CASSRLADEYNEQFF
CDR3nt: TGTGCCAGCAGTAGACTAGCTGACGAATACAATGAGCAGTTCTTC

v_gene: TRBV2
j_gene: TRBJ2-7
abundance: NA
d_gene: NA
CDR3aa: CASSGISSYEQYF
CDR3nt: TGTGCCAGCAGCGGGATTAGCTCCTACGAGCAGTACTTC

v_gene: TRBV7-2
j_gene: TRBJ2-3
abundance: NA
d_gene: TRBD2
CDR3aa: CASESGGGHTDTQYF
CDR3nt: TGTGCCAGCGAAAGTGGCGGGGGGCACACAGATACGCAGTATTTT

v_gene: TRBV7-3
j_gene: TRBJ2-2
abundance: few
d_gene: NA
CDR3aa: CASSLTGGPNTGELFF
CDR3nt: TGTGCCAGCAGCTTAACCGGGGGGCCCAACACCGGGGAGCTGTTTTTT

v_gene: TRBV25-1
j_gene: TRBJ2-2
abundance: many
d_gene: TRBD2
CDR3aa: CASSDGLAGHTGELFF
CDR3nt: TGTGCCAGCAGTGACGGACTAGCGGGCCACACCGGGGAGCTGTTTTTT

v_gene: TRBV4-1
j_gene: TRBJ1-5
abundance: few
d_gene: NA
CDR3aa: CASSQLSEAQPQHF
CDR3nt: TGCGCCAGCAGCCAACTTTCGGAGGCTCAGCCCCAGCATTTT

v_gene: TRBV5-8
j_gene: TRBJ2-1
abundance: many
d_gene: TRBD2
CDR3aa: CATPTGDELAGLNEQFF
CDR3nt: TGTGCCACCCCGACAGGGGACGAACTAGCGGGGTTGAATGAGCAGTTCTTC

v_gene: TRBV7-8
j_gene: TRBJ2-5
abundance: many
d_gene: NA
CDR3aa: CASSQGRGETQYF
CDR3nt: TGTGCCAGCAGCCAAGGCAGGGGCGAGACCCAGTACTTC

v_gene: TRBV27
j_gene: TRBJ2-7
abundance: many
d_gene: NA
CDR3aa: CASSKAETYEQYF
CDR3nt: TGTGCCAGCAGTAAGGCAGAGACCTACGAGCAGTACTTC

v_gene: TRBV6-1
j_gene: TRBJ2-7
abundance: NA
d_gene: NA
CDR3aa: CASSEGRTYEQYF
CDR3nt: TGTGCCAGCAGTGAAGGCAGGACATACGAGCAGTACTTC

v_gene: TRBV28
j_gene: TRBJ1-2
abundance: few
d_gene: NA
CDR3aa: CASSFGDGYTF
CDR3nt: TGTGCCAGCAGTTTTGGGGACGGCTACACCTTC

v_gene: TRBV6-1
j_gene: TRBJ2-1
abundance: many
d_gene: TRBD2
CDR3aa: CASSENSGGYNEQFF
CDR3nt: TGTGCCAGCAGTGAAAACAGCGGGGGATACAATGAGCAGTTCTTC

v_gene: TRBV10-2
j_gene: TRBJ2-7
abundance: few
d_gene: NA
CDR3aa: CASSGGADSTYEQYF
CDR3nt: TGCGCCAGCAGTGGGGGAGCGGACAGCACCTACGAGCAGTACTTC

v_gene: TRBV12-3/TRBV12-4
j_gene: TRBJ2-7
abundance: many
d_gene: TRBD1
CDR3aa: CASTQGALEQYF
CDR3nt: TGTGCCAGCACACAGGGGGCGCTTGAGCAGTACTTC

v_gene: TRBV12-5
j_gene: TRBJ2-1
abundance: few
d_gene: TRBD2
CDR3aa: CASGPGTSGDNEQFF
CDR3nt: TGTGCTAGTGGTCCCGGGACTAGCGGGGATAATGAGCAGTTCTTC

v_gene: TRBV2
j_gene: TRBJ2-1
abundance: few
d_gene: NA
CDR3aa: CASRGGGLGHNEQFF
CDR3nt: TGTGCCAGCAGGGGAGGGGGTTTGGGGCATAATGAGCAGTTCTTC

v_gene: TRBV12-3/TRBV12-4
j_gene: TRBJ1-5
abundance: many
d_gene: NA
CDR3aa: CASSLWDQPQHF
CDR3nt: TGTGCCAGCAGTTTATGGGATCAGCCCCAGCATTTT

v_gene: TRBV4-3
j_gene: TRBJ2-1
abundance: many
d_gene: NA
CDR3aa: CASSQSGALGYNEQFF
CDR3nt: TGCGCCAGCAGCCAATCGGGGGCGCTAGGGTACAATGAGCAGTTCTTC

v_gene: TRBV5-5
j_gene: TRBJ2-3
abundance: NA
d_gene: TRBD1
CDR3aa: CASSLGRGSDTQYF
CDR3nt: TGTGCCAGCAGCTTGGGCAGGGGGAGTGATACGCAGTATTTT

v_gene: TRBV4-3
j_gene: TRBJ1-2
abundance: NA
d_gene: NA
CDR3aa: CASSQASARGYGYTF
CDR3nt: TGCGCCAGCAGCCAAGCCTCGGCAAGAGGATATGGCTACACCTTC

v_gene: TRBV12-3/TRBV12-4
j_gene: TRBJ2-1
abundance: NA
d_gene: NA
CDR3aa: CASSPPSGYSEFF
CDR3nt: TGTGCCAGCAGTCCTCCGTCGGGGTACTCGGAGTTCTTC

v_gene: TRBV4-2
j_gene: TRBJ2-2
abundance: few
d_gene: TRBD1
CDR3aa: CASSQGQGNTGELFF
CDR3nt: TGTGCCAGCAGCCAGGGACAGGGGAACACCGGGGAGCTGTTTTTT

v_gene: TRBV4-3
j_gene: TRBJ1-2
abundance: few
d_gene: NA
CDR3aa: CASSQGRGSGGYTF
CDR3nt: TGCGCCAGCAGCCAAGGCAGGGGTAGTGGGGGCTACACCTTC

v_gene: TRBV12-3/TRBV12-4
j_gene: TRBJ2-7
abundance: many
d_gene: NA
CDR3aa: CASSFVVMGGNAYEQYF
CDR3nt: TGTGCCAGCAGTTTTGTTGTTATGGGGGGCAACGCCTACGAGCAGTACTTC